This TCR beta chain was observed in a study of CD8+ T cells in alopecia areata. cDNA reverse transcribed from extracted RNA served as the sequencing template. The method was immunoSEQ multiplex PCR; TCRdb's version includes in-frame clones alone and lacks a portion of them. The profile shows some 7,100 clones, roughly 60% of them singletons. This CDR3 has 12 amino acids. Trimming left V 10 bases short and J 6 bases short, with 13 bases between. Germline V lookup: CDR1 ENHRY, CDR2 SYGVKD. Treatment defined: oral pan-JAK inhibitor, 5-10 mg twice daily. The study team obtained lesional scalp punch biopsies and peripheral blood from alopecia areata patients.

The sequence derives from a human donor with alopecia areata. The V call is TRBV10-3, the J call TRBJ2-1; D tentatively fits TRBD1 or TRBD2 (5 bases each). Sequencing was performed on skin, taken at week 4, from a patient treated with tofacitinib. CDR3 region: CASAPGGNEQFF. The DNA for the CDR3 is TGTGCCAGCGCCCCTGGGGGCAATGAGCAGTTCTTC.